The 2 T cell receptor beta chains in this list originate from one sample, sequenced in a study of T-cell reconstitution after alpha-beta-depleted transplantation in children. The TCRbeta library was prepared with unique molecular identifiers. Each CDR3 protein is one row after TCRdb ran MiXCR on the PCR reads. The data contain approximately 800,000 distinct CDR3 sequences, about 15% of them singletons. The sequencing used PBMCs, mostly from graft donor cells, collected 360 days after TCRalphabeta/CD19-depleted stem cell transplant. All receptors come from a male patient younger than 18 who had a stem cell transplant for acute lymphoblastic leukemia, so the T cells may come from the graft donor.

This clonotype was counted between two and nine times. This sequence joins TRBV7-9 and TRBJ2-4; D gene ambiguous. The CDR3 is 12 residues long. Germline V lookup: CDR1 SEHNR, CDR2 FQNEAQ (reference sequence). The ends were cut back, 5 bases at V and 5 bases at J, with 7 bases in the middle. CDR3 nucleotides: TGTGCCAGCAGCCCACCTGAAAACATTCAGTACTTC. Its protein is CASSPPENIQYF.

This clonotype was counted once. The chain employs TRBV5-1 and TRBJ2-1, with D possibly matching TRBD1 (5 bases). Germline CDR1 SGHRS, CDR2 YFSETQ. The V end was cut by 0 bases, the J end by 8 bases, with 15 bases between. The CDR3 sequence is 15 residues long. CDR3 nucleotide sequence: TGCGCCAGCAGCTTGGCGGCAGGGCCTACCTATGAGCAGTTCTTC. Encoded protein: CASSLAAGPTYEQFF.